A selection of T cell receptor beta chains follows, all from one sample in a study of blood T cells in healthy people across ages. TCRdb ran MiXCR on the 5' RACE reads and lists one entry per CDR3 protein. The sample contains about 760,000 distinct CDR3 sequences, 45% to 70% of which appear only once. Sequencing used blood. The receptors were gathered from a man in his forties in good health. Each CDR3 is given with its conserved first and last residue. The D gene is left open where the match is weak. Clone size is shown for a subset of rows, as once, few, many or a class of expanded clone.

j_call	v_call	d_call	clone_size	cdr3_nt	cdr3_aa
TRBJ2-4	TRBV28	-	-	TGTGCCTCTCAGCTGGGTTGCCAGGGACCGCTGGGGGACATTCAGTACTTC	CASQLGCQGPLGDIQYF
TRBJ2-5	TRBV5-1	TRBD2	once	TGCGCCAGCACCAAACTAGCGGGAGGTCCGGGAGAGACCCAGTACTTC	CASTKLAGGPGETQYF
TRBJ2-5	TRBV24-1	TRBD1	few	TGTGCCACCAGTGATTGGGACAGCCAAGAGACCCAGTACTTC	CATSDWDSQETQYF
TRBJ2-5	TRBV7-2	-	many	TGTGCCAGCAGCTTAGTGAATCGGGAGTCAGAGACCCAGTACTTC	CASSLVNRESETQYF
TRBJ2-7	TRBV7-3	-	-	TGTGCCAGCAGCGGTACGGGGTGTCTCGAGCAGTACTTC	CASSGTGCLEQYF
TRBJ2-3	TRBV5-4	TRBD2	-	TGTGCCAGCAGCTTGGTCAGACTAGCGGGAGGGCCCACAGATACGCAGTATTTT	CASSLVRLAGGPTDTQYF
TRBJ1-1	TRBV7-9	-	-	TGTGCCAGCAGCGCGGCCGGGGACACTGAAGCTTTCTTT	CASSAAGDTEAFF
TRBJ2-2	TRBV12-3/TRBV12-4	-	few	TGTGCCAGCAGTTTGGCGGGAAATGGGGAGCTGTTTTTT	CASSLAGNGELFF
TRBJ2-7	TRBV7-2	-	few	TGTGCCAGCAGCGTAGGAGACAGGAAGTACGAGCAGTACTTC	CASSVGDRKYEQYF
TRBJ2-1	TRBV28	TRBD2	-	TGTGCCAGCAGTTCCCCAGCGGGACTAAACAATGAGCAGTTCTTC	CASSSPAGLNNEQFF
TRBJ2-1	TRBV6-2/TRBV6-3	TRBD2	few	TGTGCCAGCAGTTACCTCCTAAGCGGGAGGATCAACAATGAGCAGTTCTTC	CASSYLLSGRINNEQFF
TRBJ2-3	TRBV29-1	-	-	TGCAGCGTTGTGGTTCCGACAGATACGCAGTATTTT	CSVVVPTDTQYF
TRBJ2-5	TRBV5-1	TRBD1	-	TGCGCCAGCAGCTTGGTTTCGGCTGGACAGGGGAGAGAGACCCAGTACTTC	CASSLVSAGQGRETQYF
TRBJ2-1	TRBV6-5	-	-	TGTGCCAGCAGTTACTCGCAGGGGGGTTACAATGAGCAGTTCTTC	CASSYSQGGYNEQFF
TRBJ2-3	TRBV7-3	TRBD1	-	TGTGCCAGCAGCTCCACCGGGACAGGGTGGACAGATACGCAGTATTTT	CASSSTGTGWTDTQYF
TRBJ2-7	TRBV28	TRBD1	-	TGTGCCAGCAGTCCGCGTGTCCGGACAGGGGCCTACGAGCAGTACTTC	CASSPRVRTGAYEQYF
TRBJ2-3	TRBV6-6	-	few	TGTGCCAGCAAAAGTAGACGTAGCACAGATACGCAGTATTTT	CASKSRRSTDTQYF
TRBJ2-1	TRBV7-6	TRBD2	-	TGTGCCAGCAGCCAAAAACCTAGCGGGCCAATTGACAACTCCTACAATGAGCAGTTCTTC	CASSQKPSGPIDNSYNEQFF
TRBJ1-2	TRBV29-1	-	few	TGCAGCGTTGAAGATCTAAACGGGGTGGGGGTCGGCGGCTACACCTTC	CSVEDLNGVGVGGYTF
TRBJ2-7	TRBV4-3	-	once	TGCGCCAGCAGCCAAGTCGGATTGACCTACAATGAGCAGTACTTC	CASSQVGLTYNEQYF
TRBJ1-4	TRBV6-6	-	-	TGTGCCAGCAGTTACTCGGCGGACTTCAGAAGGGAAAAACTGTTTTTT	CASSYSADFRREKLFF
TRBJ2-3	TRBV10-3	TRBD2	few	TGTGCCATCAGTCCCAACCCACTAGCGGGAGACACAGATACGCAGTATTTT	CAISPNPLAGDTDTQYF
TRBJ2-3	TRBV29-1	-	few	TGCAGCGTTGCAGGGGATCAGGGGACAGATACGCAGTATTTT	CSVAGDQGTDTQYF
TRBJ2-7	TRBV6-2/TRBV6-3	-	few	TGTGCTAGCAGTTGGGGGACTCAAAACGAGCAGTACTTC	CASSWGTQNEQYF
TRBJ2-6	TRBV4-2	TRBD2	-	TGTGCCAGCAGCCACGAGGGAGGGCCCGGGGCCAACGTCCTGACTTTC	CASSHEGGPGANVLTF
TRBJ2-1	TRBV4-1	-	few	TGCGCCAGCAGCCAGGGGGCTGGTGAGCAGTTCTTC	CASSQGAGEQFF
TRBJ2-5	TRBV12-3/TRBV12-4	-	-	TGTGCCAGCAGTTTCTCAGGACCACTTAACTGGCGAGAGACCCAGTACTTC	CASSFSGPLNWRETQYF
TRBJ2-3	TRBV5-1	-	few	TGCGCCAGCAGCATGTCCTTGGACACAGATACGCAGTATTTT	CASSMSLDTDTQYF
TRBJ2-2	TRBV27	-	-	TGTGCCAGCAGTTTAACGAGCTACACCGGGGAGCTGTTTTTT	CASSLTSYTGELFF
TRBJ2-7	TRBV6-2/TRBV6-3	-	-	TGTGCCAGCGGAAGAGCGAGCTACGAGCAGTACTTC	CASGRASYEQYF
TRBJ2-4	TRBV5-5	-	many	TGTGCCAGCAGCCTTTCGTATGTTCAGTACTTC	CASSLSYVQYF
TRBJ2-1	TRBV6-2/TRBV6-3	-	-	TGTGCCAGCAGTGATTATGGACCATTTTTAGAGCAGTTCTTC	CASSDYGPFLEQFF
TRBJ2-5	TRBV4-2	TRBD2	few	TGTGCCAGCAGCCAAGATCGAACCCTAGCGGGATCGGCACAAGAGACCCAGTACTTC	CASSQDRTLAGSAQETQYF
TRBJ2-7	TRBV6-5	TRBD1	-	TGTGCCAGCAGTTCCCCAATACTCCGGGACAGGGAACCCAAACTCTCCTACGAGCAGTACTTC	CASSSPILRDREPKLSYEQYF
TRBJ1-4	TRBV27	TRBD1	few	TGTGCCAGCAAGGGACAGAATAATGAAAAACTGTTTTTT	CASKGQNNEKLFF
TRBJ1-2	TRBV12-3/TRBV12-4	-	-	TGTGCCAGCACCACAGCGGCCCCAAGCTATGGCTACACCTTC	CASTTAAPSYGYTF
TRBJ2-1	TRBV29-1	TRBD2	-	TGCAGCGTTGATAGAAGCGGGACGATCTACAATGAGCAGTTCTTC	CSVDRSGTIYNEQFF
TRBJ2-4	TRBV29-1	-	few	TGCAGCGGGGGGGGCCTCGGAAACATTCAGTACTTC	CSGGGLGNIQYF
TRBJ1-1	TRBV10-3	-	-	TGTGCCATCAGTCAAGGGGGGATCTCTGAAGCTTTCTTT	CAISQGGISEAFF
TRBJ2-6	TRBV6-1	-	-	TGTGCCAGCAGTACCCCGACAGGTGTCTACTCTGGGGCCAACGTCCTGACTTTC	CASSTPTGVYSGANVLTF
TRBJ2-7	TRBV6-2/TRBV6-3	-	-	TGTGCCAGCAGTTACAAGGGCAGTGGCTCCTACGAGCAGTACTTC	CASSYKGSGSYEQYF
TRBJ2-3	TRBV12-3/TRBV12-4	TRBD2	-	TGTGCCAGCAGCGGGGAGGGAAAGAGCACAGATACGCAGTATTTT	CASSGEGKSTDTQYF
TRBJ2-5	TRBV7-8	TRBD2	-	TGTGCCAGCAGCTTAGTGGGGACTAGCGGCCAAGAGACCCAGTACTTC	CASSLVGTSGQETQYF
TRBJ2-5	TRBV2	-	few	TGTGCCAGCAGTGACGGGGGCCTACAAGAGACCCAGTACTTC	CASSDGGLQETQYF
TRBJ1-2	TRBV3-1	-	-	TGTGCCAGCAGCCAAGAGAGTGACCCGGCTAACTATGGCTACACCTTC	CASSQESDPANYGYTF
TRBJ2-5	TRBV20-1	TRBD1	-	TGCAGTGCTAAAGGACAGGGGGTGCGTGAGCAGTACTTC	CSAKGQGVREQYF
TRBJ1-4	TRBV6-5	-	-	TGTGCCAGCAGTAAACAGGGTTGGGACGGAGAAAAACTGTTTTTT	CASSKQGWDGEKLFF
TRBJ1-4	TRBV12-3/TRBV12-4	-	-	TGTGCCAGCAGGCCCGGGACGGGGAATGAAAAACTGTTTTTT	CASRPGTGNEKLFF
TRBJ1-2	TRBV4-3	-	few	TGCGCCAGCAGCCAAGATAATTTCGGGTACTATGGCTACACCTTC	CASSQDNFGYYGYTF
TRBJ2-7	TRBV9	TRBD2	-	TGTGCCAGCAGCGTAGGTAGCGGGAGGGATACCGCCCGCGAGCAGTACTTC	CASSVGSGRDTAREQYF
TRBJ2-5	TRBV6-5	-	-	TGTGCCAGTAAAGAGACAGGAACAGAGACCCAGTACTTC	CASKETGTETQYF
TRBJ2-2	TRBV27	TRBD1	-	TGTGCCAGCAGTTTAGCCGGGACAGCTGGAGGCGGGGAGCTGTTTTTT	CASSLAGTAGGGELFF
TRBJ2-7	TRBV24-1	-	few	TGTGCCACCAGTGATTTAATGACAGTAGCCTACGAGCAGTACTTC	CATSDLMTVAYEQYF